This T cell receptor beta chain was retrieved from a study of spatial heterogeneity in lung cancer. Study at large: Raw reads showed each unique TCR and UMI combination turning up more than ten times on average.

This CDR3 region has 14 residues. Germline V gene sequence: CDR1 DFQATT, CDR2 SNEGSKA (reference sequence). Trimming removed 1 base from V and 7 bases from J; junction bases left unmatched: 6. Each molecule of TCR cDNA was tagged with one unique molecular identifier. Via MiXCR, TCRdb re-called the 5' RACE reads, giving one row per CDR3 protein. The sample lists approximately 52,000 distinct CDR3 sequences, under 6% occurring once. Regarding time point: sample taken at primary tumor resection. Frozen PBMC, nontumor lung or tumor provided whole RNA, which was sequenced unsorted. The donors were fewer than 80 patients with non-small cell lung cancer that was early-stage and untreated.

This TCR came from a male donor with early-stage non-small cell lung cancer. J is TRBJ2-1 and V is TRBV20-1; 8 positions match TRBD1. Sample: PBMCs, taken at surgery. CDR3 protein: CSARVQGAGNEQFF. The CDR3 DNA is TGCAGTGCTAGAGTTCAGGGGGCGGGTAATGAGCAGTTCTTC.